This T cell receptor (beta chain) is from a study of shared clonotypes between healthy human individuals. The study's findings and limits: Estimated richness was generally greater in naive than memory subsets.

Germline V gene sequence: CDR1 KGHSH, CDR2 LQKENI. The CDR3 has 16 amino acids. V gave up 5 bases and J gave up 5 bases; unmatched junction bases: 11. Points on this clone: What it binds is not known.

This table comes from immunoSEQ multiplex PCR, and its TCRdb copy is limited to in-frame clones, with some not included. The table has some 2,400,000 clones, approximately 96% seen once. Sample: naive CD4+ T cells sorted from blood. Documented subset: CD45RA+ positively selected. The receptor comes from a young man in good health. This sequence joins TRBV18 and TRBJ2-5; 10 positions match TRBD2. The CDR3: CASSSLGLALVETQYF. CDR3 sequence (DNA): TGTGCCAGCTCATCTCTGGGACTAGCGCTTGTCGAGACCCAGTACTTC. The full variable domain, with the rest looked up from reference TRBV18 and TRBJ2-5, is NAGVMQNPRHLVRRRGQEARLRCSPMKGHSHVYWYRQLPEEGLKFMVYLQKENIIDESGMPKERFSAEFPKEGPSILRIQQVVRGDSAAYFCASSSLGLALVETQYFGPGTRLLVL.